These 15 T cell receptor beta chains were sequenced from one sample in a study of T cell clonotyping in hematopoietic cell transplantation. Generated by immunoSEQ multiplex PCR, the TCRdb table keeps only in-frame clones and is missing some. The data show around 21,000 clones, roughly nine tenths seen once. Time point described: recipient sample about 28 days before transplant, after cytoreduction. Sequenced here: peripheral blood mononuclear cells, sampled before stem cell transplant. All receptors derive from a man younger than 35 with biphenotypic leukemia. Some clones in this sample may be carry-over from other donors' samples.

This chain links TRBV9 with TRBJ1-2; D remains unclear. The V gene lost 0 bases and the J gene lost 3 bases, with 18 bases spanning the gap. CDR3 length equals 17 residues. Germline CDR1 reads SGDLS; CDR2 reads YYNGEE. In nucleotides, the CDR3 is TGTGCCAGCAGCGTAGTTCTCCTCCCTACTCCGGACTATGGCTACACCTTC. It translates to CASSVVLLPTPDYGYTF.

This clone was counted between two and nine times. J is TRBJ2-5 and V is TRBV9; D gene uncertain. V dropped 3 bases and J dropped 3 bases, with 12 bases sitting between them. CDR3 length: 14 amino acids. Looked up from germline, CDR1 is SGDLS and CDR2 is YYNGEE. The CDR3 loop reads CASSAQLDEETQYF. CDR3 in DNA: TGTGCCAGCAGCGCCCAATTGGACGAAGAGACCCAGTACTTC.

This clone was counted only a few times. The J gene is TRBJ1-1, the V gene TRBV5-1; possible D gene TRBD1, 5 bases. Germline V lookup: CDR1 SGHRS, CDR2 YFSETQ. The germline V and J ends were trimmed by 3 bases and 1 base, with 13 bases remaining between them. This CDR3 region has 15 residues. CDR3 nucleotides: TGCGCCAGCAGCTGGCCGCTGGGGGGGAACACTGAAGCTTTCTTT. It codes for CASSWPLGGNTEAFF.

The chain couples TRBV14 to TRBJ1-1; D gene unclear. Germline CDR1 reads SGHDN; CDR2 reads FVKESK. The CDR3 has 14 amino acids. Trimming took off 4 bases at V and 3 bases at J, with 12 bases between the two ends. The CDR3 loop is CASSPVAGDTEAFF. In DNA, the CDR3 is TGTGCCAGCAGCCCCGTGGCTGGGGACACTGAAGCTTTCTTT.

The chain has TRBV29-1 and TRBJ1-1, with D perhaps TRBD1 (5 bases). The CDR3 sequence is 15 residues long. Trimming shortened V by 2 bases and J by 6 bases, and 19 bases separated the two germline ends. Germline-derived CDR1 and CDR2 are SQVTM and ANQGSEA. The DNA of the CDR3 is TGCAGCGTTGAATGGCCAGGGCGAGGGTTAGCTGAAGCTTTCTTT. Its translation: CSVEWPGRGLAEAFF.

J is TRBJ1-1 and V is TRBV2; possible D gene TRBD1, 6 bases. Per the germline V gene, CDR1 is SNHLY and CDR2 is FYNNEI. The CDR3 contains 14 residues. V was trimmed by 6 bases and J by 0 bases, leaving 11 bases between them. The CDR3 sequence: CASSVQGMNTEAFF. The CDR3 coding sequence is TGTGCCAGCAGCGTACAGGGAATGAACACTGAAGCTTTCTTT.

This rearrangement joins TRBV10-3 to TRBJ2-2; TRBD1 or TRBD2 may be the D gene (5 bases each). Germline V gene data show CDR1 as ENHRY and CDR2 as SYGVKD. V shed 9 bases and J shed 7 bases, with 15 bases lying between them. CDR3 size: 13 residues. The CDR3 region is CAMGQIRGGELFF. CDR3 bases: TGTGCCATGGGGCAGATTCGGGGCGGGGAGCTGTTTTTT.

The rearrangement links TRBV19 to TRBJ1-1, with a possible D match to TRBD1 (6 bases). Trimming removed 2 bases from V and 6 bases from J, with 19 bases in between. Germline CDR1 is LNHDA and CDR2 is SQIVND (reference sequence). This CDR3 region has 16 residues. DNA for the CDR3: TGTGCCAGTAGTATACGGGCAGGGGCCTCGTTCGCTGAAGCTTTCTTT. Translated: CASSIRAGASFAEAFF. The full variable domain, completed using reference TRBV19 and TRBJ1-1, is DGGITQSPKYLFRKEGQNVTLSCEQNLNHDAMYWYRQDPGQGLRLIYYSQIVNDFQKGDIAEGYSVSREKKESFPLTVTSAQKNPTAFYLCASSIRAGASFAEAFFGQGTRLTVV.

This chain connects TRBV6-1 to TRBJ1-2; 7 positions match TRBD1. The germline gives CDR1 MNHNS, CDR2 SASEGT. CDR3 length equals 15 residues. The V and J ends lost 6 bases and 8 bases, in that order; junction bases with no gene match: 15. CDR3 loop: CASRSGTGVVGGYTF. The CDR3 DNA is TGTGCCAGCAGATCAGGAACAGGGGTTGTCGGCGGCTACACCTTC.

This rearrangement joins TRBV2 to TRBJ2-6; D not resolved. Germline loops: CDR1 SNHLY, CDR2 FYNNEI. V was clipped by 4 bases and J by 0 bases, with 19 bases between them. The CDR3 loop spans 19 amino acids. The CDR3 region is CASSVRQNPTNSGANVLTF. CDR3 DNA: TGTGCCAGCAGTGTCCGTCAGAACCCTACAAACTCTGGGGCCAACGTCCTGACTTTC.

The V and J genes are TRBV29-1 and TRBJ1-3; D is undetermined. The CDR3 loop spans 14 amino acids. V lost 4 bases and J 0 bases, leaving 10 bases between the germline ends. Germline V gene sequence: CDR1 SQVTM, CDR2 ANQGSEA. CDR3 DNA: TGCAGCGTTGGGAGAGACACCTCTGGAAACACCATATATTTT. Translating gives CSVGRDTSGNTIYF.

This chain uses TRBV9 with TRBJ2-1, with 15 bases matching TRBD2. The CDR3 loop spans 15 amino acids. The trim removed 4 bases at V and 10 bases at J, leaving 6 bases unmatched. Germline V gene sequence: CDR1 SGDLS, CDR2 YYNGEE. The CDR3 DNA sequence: TGTGCCAGCAGCCCGGGACTAGCGGGGGGAGACGAGCAGTTCTTC. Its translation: CASSPGLAGGDEQFF.

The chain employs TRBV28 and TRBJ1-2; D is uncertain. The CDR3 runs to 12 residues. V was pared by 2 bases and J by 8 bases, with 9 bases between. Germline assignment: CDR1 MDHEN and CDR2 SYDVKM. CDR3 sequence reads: CASSLKQRGYTF. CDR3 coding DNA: TGTGCCAGCAGTTTAAAACAGAGGGGCTACACCTTC.

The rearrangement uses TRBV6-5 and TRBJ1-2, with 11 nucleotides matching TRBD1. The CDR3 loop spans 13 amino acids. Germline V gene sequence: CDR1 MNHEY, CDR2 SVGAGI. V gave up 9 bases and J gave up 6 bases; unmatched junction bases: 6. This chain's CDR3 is CASRGQGADGYTF. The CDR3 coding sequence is TGTGCCAGTCGCGGACAGGGGGCGGATGGCTACACCTTC.

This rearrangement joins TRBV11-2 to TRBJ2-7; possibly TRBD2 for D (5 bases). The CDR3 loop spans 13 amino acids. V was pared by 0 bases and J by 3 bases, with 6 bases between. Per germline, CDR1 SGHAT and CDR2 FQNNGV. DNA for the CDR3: TGTGCCAGCAGCTTAGAGGACTTCTACGAGCAGTACTTC. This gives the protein CASSLEDFYEQYF.